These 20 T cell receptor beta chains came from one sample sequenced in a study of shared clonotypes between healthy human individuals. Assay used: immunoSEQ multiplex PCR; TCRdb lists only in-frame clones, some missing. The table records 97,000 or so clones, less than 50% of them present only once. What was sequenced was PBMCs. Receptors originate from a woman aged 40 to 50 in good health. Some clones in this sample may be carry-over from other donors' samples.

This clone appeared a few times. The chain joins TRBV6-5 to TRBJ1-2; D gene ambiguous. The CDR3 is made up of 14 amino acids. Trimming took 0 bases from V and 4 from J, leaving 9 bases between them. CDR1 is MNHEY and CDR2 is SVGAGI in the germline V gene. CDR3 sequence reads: CASSYSQGLYGYTF. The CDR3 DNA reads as TGTGCCAGCAGTTACTCCCAAGGGCTCTATGGCTACACCTTC.

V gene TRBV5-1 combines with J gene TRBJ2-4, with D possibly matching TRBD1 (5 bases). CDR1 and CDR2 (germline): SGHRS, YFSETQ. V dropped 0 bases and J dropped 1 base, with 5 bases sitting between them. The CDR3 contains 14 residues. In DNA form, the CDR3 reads TGCGCCAGCAGCTTGGACAGGGCCAAAAACATTCAGTACTTC. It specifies CASSLDRAKNIQYF.

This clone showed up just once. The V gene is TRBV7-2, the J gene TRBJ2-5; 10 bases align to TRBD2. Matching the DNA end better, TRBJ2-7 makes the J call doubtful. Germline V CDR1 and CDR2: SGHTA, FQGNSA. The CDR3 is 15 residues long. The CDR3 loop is CASSLLAGVSYEQYF. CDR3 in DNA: TGTGCCAGCAGCTTACTAGCGGGAGTCTCCTACGAGCAGTACTTC.

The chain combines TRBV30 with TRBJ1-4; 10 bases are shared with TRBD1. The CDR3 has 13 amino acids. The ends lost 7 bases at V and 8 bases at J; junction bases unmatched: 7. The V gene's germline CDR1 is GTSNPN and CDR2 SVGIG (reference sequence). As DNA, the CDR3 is TGTGCCTTGACGACAGGGGGCTTAGAAAAACTGTTTTTT. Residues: CALTTGGLEKLFF.

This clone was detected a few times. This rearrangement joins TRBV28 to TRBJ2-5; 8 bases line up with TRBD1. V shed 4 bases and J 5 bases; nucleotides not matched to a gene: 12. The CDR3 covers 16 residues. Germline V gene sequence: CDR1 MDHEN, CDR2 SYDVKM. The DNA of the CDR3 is TGTGCCAGCAGTTCAAGGACAGGGCAGTTGGGGGAGACCCAGTACTTC. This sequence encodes CASSSRTGQLGETQYF.

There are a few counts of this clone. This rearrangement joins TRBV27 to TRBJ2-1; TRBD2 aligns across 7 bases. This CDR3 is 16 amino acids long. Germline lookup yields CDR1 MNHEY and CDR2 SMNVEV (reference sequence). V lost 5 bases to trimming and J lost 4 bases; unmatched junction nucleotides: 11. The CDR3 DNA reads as TGTGCCAGCAGTCTCGAGGGCGGGAGAAGATACAATGAGCAGTTCTTC. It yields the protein CASSLEGGRRYNEQFF.

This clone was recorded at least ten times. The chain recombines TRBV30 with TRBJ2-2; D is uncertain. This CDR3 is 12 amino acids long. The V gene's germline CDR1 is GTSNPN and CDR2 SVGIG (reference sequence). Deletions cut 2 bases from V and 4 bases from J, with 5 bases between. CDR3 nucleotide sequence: TGTGCCTGGAGTAAGGGCACCGGGGAGCTGTTTTTT. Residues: CAWSKGTGELFF.

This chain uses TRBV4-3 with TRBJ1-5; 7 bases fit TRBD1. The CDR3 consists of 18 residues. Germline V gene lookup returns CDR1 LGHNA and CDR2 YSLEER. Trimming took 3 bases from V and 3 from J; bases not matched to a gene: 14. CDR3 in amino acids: CASSHSPPRQGYNQPQHF. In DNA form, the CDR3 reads TGCGCCAGCAGCCATTCTCCGCCCCGACAGGGTTACAATCAGCCCCAGCATTTT.

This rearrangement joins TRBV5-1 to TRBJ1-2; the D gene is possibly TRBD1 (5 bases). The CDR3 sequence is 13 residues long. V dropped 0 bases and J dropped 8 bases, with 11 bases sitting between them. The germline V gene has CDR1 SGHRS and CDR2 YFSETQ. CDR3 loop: CASSLVGDGGYTF. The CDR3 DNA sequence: TGCGCCAGCAGCTTGGTGGGGGATGGAGGCTACACCTTC.

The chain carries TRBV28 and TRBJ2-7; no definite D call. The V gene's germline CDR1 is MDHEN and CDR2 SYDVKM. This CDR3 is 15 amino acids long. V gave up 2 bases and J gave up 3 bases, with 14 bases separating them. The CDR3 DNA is TGTGCCAGCAGTTTAAGCAAACAGCCCCACTACGAGCAGTACTTC. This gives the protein CASSLSKQPHYEQYF. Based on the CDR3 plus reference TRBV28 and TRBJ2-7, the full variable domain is DVKVTQSSRYLVKRTGEKVFLECVQDMDHENMFWYRQDPGLGLRLIYFSYDVKMKEKGDIPEGYSVSREKKERFSLILESASTNQTSMYLCASSLSKQPHYEQYFGPGTRLTVT.

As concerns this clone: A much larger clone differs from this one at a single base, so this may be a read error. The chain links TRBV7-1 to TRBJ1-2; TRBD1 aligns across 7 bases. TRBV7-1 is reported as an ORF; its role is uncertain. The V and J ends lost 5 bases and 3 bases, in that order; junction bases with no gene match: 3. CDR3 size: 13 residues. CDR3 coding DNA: TGTGCCAGCAGCCCTACAGGGGACTATGGCTACACCTTC. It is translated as CASSPTGDYGYTF.

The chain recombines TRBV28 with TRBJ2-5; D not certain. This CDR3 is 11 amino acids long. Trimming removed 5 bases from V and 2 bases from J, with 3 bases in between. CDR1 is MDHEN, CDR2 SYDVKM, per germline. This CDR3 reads CASSTQETQYF. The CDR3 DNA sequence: TGTGCCAGCAGTACACAAGAGACCCAGTACTTC.

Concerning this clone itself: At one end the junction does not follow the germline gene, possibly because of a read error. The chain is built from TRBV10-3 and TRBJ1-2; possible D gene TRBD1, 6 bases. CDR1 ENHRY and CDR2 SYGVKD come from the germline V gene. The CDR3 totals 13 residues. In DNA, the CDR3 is TGTGCCAGCAGTGAACAGGGTATCTATGGCTACACCTTC. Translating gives CASSEQGIYGYTF.

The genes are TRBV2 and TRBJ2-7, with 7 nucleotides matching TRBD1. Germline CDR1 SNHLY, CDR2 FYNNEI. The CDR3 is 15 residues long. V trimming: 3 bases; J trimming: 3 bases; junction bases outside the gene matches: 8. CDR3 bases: TGTGCCAGCAGTGAGGAAGGGGGCTTTATCTACGAGCAGTACTTC. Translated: CASSEEGGFIYEQYF.

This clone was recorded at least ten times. CDR3 coding DNA: TGTGCCAGCAGCGTAGCGACAGAACTGAACACTGAAGCTTTCTTT. It is translated as CASSVATELNTEAFF. V is TRBV9 and J is TRBJ1-1; D possibly corresponds to TRBD1 (5 bases). Looked up from germline, CDR1 is SGDLS and CDR2 is YYNGEE. Trimming left V 0 bases short and J 0 bases short, with 9 bases between. The CDR3 covers 15 residues.

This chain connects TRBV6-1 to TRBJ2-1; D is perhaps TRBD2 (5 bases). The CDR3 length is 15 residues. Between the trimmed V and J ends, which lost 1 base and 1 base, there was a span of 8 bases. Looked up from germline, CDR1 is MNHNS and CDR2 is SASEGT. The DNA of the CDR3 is TGTGCCAGCAGTGAAGACGGCGGGTCCTACAATGAGCAGTTCTTC. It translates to CASSEDGGSYNEQFF.

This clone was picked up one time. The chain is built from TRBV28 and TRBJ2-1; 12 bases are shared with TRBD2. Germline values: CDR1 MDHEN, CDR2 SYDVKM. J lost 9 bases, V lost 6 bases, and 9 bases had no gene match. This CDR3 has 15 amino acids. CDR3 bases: TGTGCCAGCAGACCTAGCGGGAGGGCCACGGGTGAGCAGTTCTTC. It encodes CASRPSGRATGEQFF.

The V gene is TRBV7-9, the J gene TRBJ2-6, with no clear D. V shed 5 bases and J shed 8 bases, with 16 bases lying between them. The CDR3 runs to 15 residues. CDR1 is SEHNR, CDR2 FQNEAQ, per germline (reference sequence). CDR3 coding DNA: TGTGCCAGCAGCCAAGACCGACTCCAATCCAACGTCCTGACTTTC. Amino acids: CASSQDRLQSNVLTF.

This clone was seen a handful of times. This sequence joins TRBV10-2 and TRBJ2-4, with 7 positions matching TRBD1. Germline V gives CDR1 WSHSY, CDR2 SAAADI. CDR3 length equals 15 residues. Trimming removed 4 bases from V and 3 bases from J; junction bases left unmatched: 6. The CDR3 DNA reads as TGCGCCAGCAGTGGGGCCGGACAGGACAAAAACATTCAGTACTTC. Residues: CASSGAGQDKNIQYF.

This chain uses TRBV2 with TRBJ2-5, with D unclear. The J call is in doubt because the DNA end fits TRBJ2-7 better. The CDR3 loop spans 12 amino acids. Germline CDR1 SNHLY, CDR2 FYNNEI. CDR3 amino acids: CASSEGYYEQYF. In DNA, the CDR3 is TGTGCCAGCAGTGAAGGGTACTACGAGCAGTACTTC.